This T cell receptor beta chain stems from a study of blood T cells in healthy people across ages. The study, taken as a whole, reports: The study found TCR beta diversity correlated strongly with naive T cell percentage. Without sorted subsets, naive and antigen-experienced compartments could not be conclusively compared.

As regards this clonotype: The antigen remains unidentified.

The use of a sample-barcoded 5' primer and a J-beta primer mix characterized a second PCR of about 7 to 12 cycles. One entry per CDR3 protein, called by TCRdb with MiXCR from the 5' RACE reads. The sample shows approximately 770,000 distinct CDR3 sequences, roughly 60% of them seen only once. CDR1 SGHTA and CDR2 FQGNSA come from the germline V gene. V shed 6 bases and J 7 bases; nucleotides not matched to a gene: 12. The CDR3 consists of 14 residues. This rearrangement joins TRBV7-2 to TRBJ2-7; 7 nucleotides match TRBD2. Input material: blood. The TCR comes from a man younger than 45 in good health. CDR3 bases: TGTGCCAGCAGTCTCTCTAGCGGCAACAATGAGCAGTACTTC. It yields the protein CASSLSSGNNEQYF.